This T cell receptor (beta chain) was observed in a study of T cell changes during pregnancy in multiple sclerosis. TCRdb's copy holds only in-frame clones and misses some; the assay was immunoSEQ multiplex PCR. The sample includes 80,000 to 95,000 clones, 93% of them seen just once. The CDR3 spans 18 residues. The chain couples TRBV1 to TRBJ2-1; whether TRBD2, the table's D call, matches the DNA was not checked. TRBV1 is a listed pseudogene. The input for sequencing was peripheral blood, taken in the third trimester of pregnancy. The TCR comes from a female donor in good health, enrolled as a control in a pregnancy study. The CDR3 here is CTSSQELPTSGTYNEQFF. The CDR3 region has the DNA TGCACCAGCAGCCAAGAGCTCCCGACTAGCGGGACCTACAATGAGCAGTTCTTC.